One and the same sample provided the 18 T cell receptor beta chains below, sequenced in a study of T-cell memory formation after mild COVID-19. One entry per CDR3 protein, called by TCRdb with MiXCR from the 5' RACE reads. This table has roughly 100,000 distinct CDR3 sequences, about 15% appearing once. Sequenced material: PBMCs or a T cell subset sorted from them (not recorded which). The origin of the receptors is a man between 18 and 35 years old who had mild COVID-19 (a few samples of this study predate the infection). Cell type and time point are not known.

The sample holds many counts of this clonotype. The rearrangement links TRBV11-2 to TRBJ2-5; tentative D call: TRBD2 (5 bases). The germline V and J ends were trimmed by 1 base and 0 bases, with 9 bases remaining between them. CDR1 is SGHAT, CDR2 FQNNGV, per germline. The CDR3 runs to 15 residues. The CDR3 sequence is CASSLGVGDQETQYF. Written as DNA, the CDR3 is TGTGCCAGCAGCTTAGGGGTCGGGGACCAAGAGACCCAGTACTTC.

This clonotype has just a few counts. The chain uses TRBV6-4 and TRBJ2-3; 9 bases line up with TRBD1. Looked up from germline, CDR1 is MRHNA and CDR2 is SNTAGT. Unmatched junction bases numbered 6, after V lost 6 bases and J lost 2 bases. The CDR3 is made up of 15 amino acids. The CDR3 nucleotides read TGTGCCAGCAGCCAGGACAGGGGCTCCACAGATACGCAGTATTTT. Amino acids: CASSQDRGSTDTQYF.

V usage is TRBV7-9 and J usage is TRBJ2-1; weak D call: TRBD2 (6 bases). The germline gives CDR1 SEHNR, CDR2 FQNEAQ (reference sequence). This CDR3 is built from 15 residues. Trimming cost V 4 bases and J 1 base, with 11 bases left between them. CDR3 amino acids: CASSWTGDSYNEQFF. The CDR3 region has the DNA TGTGCCAGCAGCTGGACGGGGGATTCCTACAATGAGCAGTTCTTC.

The V call is TRBV18, the J call TRBJ2-5; D is ambiguous. With 3 bases removed from V and 6 bases from J, the gap between germline ends came to 8 bases. Per the germline V gene, CDR1 is KGHSH and CDR2 is LQKENI. The CDR3 runs to 12 residues. CDR3 amino acids: CASSPLRQTQYF. CDR3 in DNA: TGTGCCAGCTCACCCCTCCGTCAGACCCAGTACTTC.

This clonotype occurred a few times. The junction departs from the called germline gene at one end, perhaps through a read error. The chain is built from TRBV29-1 and TRBJ2-7; D perhaps matches TRBD1 (6 bases). The germline V gene has CDR1 SQVTM and CDR2 ANQGSEA. This CDR3 spans 13 amino acids. The CDR3 spells CSVEGTLLGEQYF. The CDR3 coding sequence is TGCAGCGTCGAAGGGACACTTTTGGGCGAGCAGTACTTC.

This rearrangement joins TRBV12-3 or TRBV12-4 to TRBJ2-5; tentative D call: TRBD2 (5 bases). CDR3 size: 15 residues. V was shortened by 9 bases and J by 2 bases, with 19 bases between the two germline ends. The CDR3 bases are TGTGCCAGTCAAAACAGCGCGGGTTATCAAGAGACCCAGTACTTC. It yields the protein CASQNSAGYQETQYF.

V gene TRBV6-2 or TRBV6-3 combines with J gene TRBJ2-5, with D possibly matching TRBD2 (5 bases). The CDR3 totals 15 residues. With 0 bases removed from V and 5 bases from J, the gap between germline ends came to 13 bases. CDR1 MNHEY and CDR2 SVGEGT come from the germline V gene. DNA of the CDR3: TGTGCCAGCAGTTACTCTTCCGGGAAGGACGAGACCCAGTACTTC. Protein sequence: CASSYSSGKDETQYF.

This sequence joins TRBV2 and TRBJ1-1; D is perhaps TRBD1 (5 bases). CDR3 size: 14 residues. The V end lost 7 bases, the J end lost 2 bases, and 14 bases lay between the germline ends. Germline V lookup: CDR1 SNHLY, CDR2 FYNNEI. The CDR3 is CASNLGQGNTEAFF. Here the CDR3 DNA reads TGTGCCAGCAACCTAGGGCAGGGTAACACTGAAGCTTTCTTT.

This chain uses TRBV7-9 with TRBJ2-2; D may be TRBD2 (5 bases). This CDR3 is built from 15 residues. Germline V gene sequence: CDR1 SEHNR, CDR2 FQNEAQ (reference sequence). Trimming stripped 7 bases from V and 7 bases from J, with 19 bases between. CDR3 nucleotides: TGTGCCAGCACCCTACTGGGTTCGGAGGTCGGGGAGCTGTTTTTT. This codes for CASTLLGSEVGELFF.

The genes are TRBV4-1 and TRBJ2-7; maybe TRBD1 (5 bases). Germline V gene data show CDR1 as MGHRA and CDR2 as YSYEKL. The V end lost 0 bases, the J end lost 3 bases, and 12 bases lay between the germline ends. The CDR3 runs 15 residues. CDR3 loop: CASSQDPARGYEQYF. The CDR3 region has the DNA TGCGCCAGCAGCCAAGATCCAGCTAGGGGCTACGAGCAGTACTTC.

The gene calls are TRBV29-1 and TRBJ1-1, with D perhaps matching TRBD1 (5 bases). The V gene lost 2 bases and the J gene lost 2 bases, with 9 bases spanning the gap. The CDR3 is 13 amino acids. Per germline, CDR1 SQVTM and CDR2 ANQGSEA. Here the CDR3 reads CSVELTDNTEAFF. As DNA, the CDR3 is TGCAGCGTTGAACTGACAGACAACACTGAAGCTTTCTTT.

In its sample, this clonotype ranks as large. The chain carries TRBV4-3 and TRBJ2-1; 10 positions agree with TRBD1. The V segment lost 1 base and the J segment 3 bases; nucleotides outside the gene matches: 0. Germline V gene sequence: CDR1 LGHNA, CDR2 YSLEER. There are 15 residues in the CDR3. The chain's CDR3 is CASSQGTGGYNEQFF. The DNA of the CDR3 is TGCGCCAGCAGCCAAGGGACAGGGGGCTACAATGAGCAGTTCTTC.

This chain joins TRBV6-2 or TRBV6-3 and TRBJ2-7, with unresolved D. With 6 bases removed from V and 0 bases from J, the gap between germline ends came to 9 bases. Germline V gives CDR1 MNHEY, CDR2 SVGEGT. The CDR3 runs 13 residues. For the CDR3, the DNA is TGTGCCAGCAGAGGGAAAGGCTCCTACGAGCAGTACGTC. Its translation: CASRGKGSYEQYV.

The J gene is TRBJ2-2, the V gene TRBV12-3 or TRBV12-4; TRBD1 matches 9 bases. V dropped 5 bases and J dropped 4; count of bases not matched to a gene: 2. The CDR3 length is 14 residues. CDR3 sequence: CASSNRGRTGELFF. The DNA of the CDR3 is TGTGCCAGCAGTAACAGGGGGCGCACCGGGGAGCTGTTTTTT.

The chain uses TRBV28 and TRBJ2-1; no clear D. CDR1 is MDHEN, CDR2 SYDVKM, per germline. The CDR3 has 15 amino acids. V was clipped by 2 bases and J by 4 bases, with 12 bases between them. The DNA of the CDR3 is TGTGCCAGCAGTTTAGGAACGGGCCTATACAATGAGCAGTTCTTC. As protein: CASSLGTGLYNEQFF.

This clonotype was counted between two and nine times. CDR3 amino acids: CASSLGPLGQPQHF. CDR3 sequence (DNA): TGTGCCAGCAGTTTGGGTCCCCTCGGTCAGCCCCAGCATTTT. The chain links TRBV12-3 or TRBV12-4 to TRBJ1-5; D not certain. Trimming stripped 3 bases from V and 6 bases from J, with 12 bases between. This CDR3 spans 14 amino acids.

V gene TRBV7-9 combines with J gene TRBJ2-7; D is possibly TRBD2 (7 bases). The V gene lost 5 bases and the J gene lost 3 bases, with 20 bases spanning the gap. CDR3 length: 16 amino acids. Looked up from germline, CDR1 is SEHNR and CDR2 is FQNEAQ (reference sequence). The CDR3 DNA sequence: TGTGCCAGCAGCCTGGGGGGGGGGCAGGTCGGCTACGAGCAGTACTTC. The encoded protein is CASSLGGGQVGYEQYF.

This clonotype was seen repeatedly, ten times or more. V usage is TRBV29-1 and J usage is TRBJ2-1; D is perhaps TRBD1 (6 bases). Trimming left V 5 bases short and J 6 bases short, with 14 bases between. Germline-derived CDR1 and CDR2 are SQVTM and ANQGSEA. The CDR3 covers 13 residues. In DNA form, the CDR3 reads TGCAGCGTTCGTACAGGGTTGTTCAATGAGCAGTTCTTC. Its translation: CSVRTGLFNEQFF.